This paragraph reports one T cell receptor beta chain. The antigen is unknown. This entry belongs to a study of radiotherapy plus CTLA-4 blockade in lung cancer. V shed 8 bases, J shed 3 bases, and the junction held 7 bases outside the gene matches. The CDR3 covers 13 residues. CDR1 and CDR2 from the germline V gene are MDHEN and SYDVKM. Sequencing used immunoSEQ multiplex PCR; TCRdb keeps in-frame clones, though not all of them. The sample includes under 90,000 clones, 60% to 80% of them seen just once. Study-level findings and limits: Strongest reported response predictors: early blood clone changes and post-radiation interferon-beta. TCR clones originating in tumors grew in number in blood after radiotherapy plus ipilimumab.

This TCR was recovered from a human donor with non-small cell lung cancer that progressed on radiotherapy plus ipilimumab. The material was peripheral blood, obtained from a patient treated with radiotherapy plus ipilimumab. V gene TRBV28 combines with J gene TRBJ2-7; 7 bases are shared with TRBD1. For the CDR3, the DNA is TGTGCCAGCCACACGGACAGGTACTACGAGCAGTACTTC. Protein product: CASHTDRYYEQYF.